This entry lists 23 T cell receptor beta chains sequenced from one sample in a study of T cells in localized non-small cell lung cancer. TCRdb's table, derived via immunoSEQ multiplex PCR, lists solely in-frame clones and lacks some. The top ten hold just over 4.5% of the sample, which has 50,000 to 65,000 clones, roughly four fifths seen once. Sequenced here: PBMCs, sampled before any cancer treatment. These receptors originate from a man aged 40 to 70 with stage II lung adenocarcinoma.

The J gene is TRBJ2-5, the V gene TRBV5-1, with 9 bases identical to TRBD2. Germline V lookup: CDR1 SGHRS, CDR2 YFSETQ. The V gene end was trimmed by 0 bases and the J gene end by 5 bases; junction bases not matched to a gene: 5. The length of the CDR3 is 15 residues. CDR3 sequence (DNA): TGCGCCAGCAGCTTGGGATCCGGACTAGCGGAGACCCAGTACTTC. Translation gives CASSLGSGLAETQYF.

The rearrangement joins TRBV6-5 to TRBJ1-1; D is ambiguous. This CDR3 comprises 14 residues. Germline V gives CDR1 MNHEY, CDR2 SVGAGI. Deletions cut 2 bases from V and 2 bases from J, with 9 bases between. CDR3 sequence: CASSYATTNTEAFF. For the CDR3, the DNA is TGTGCCAGCAGTTACGCGACAACCAACACTGAAGCTTTCTTT.

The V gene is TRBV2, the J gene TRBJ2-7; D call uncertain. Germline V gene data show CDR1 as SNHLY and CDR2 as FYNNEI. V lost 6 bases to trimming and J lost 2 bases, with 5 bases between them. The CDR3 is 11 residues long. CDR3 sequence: CASRFAYEQYF. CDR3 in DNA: TGTGCCAGCAGGTTTGCCTACGAGCAGTACTTC. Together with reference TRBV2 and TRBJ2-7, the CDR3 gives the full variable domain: EPEVTQTPSHQVTQMGQEVILRCVPISNHLYFYWYRQILGQKVEFLVSFYNNEISEKSEIFDDQFSVERPDGSNFTLKIRSTKLEDSAMYFCASRFAYEQYFGPGTRLTVT.

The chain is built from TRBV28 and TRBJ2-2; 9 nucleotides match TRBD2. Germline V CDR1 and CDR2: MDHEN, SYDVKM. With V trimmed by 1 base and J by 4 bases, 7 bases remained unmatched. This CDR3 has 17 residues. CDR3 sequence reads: CASSLLGAGGGTGELFF. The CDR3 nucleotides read TGTGCCAGCAGTTTATTGGGAGCGGGAGGCGGCACCGGGGAGCTGTTTTTT.

This chain's CDR3 is CASGSYEQFF. For the CDR3, the DNA is TGTGCTAGTGGCTCATATGAGCAGTTCTTC. The chain combines TRBV12-5 with TRBJ2-1; D remains ambiguous. Per the germline V gene, CDR1 is LGHNT and CDR2 is FRNRAP. The CDR3 is 10 residues long. Deletions cut 6 bases from V and 8 bases from J, with 5 bases between. The full variable domain, completed using reference TRBV12-5 and TRBJ2-1, is DARVTQTPRHKVTEMGQEVTMRCQPILGHNTVFWYRQTMMQGLELLAYFRNRAPLDDSGMPKDRFSAEMPDATLATLKIQPSEPRDSAVYFCASGSYEQFFGPGTRLTVL.

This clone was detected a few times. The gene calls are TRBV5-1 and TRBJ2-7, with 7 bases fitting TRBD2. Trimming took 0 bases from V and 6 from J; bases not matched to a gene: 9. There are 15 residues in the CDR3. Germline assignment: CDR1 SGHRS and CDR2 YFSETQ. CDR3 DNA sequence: TGCGCCAGCAGCTTGGGGCAGGGAGGGTCGTCCGAGCAGTACTTC. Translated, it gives CASSLGQGGSSEQYF.

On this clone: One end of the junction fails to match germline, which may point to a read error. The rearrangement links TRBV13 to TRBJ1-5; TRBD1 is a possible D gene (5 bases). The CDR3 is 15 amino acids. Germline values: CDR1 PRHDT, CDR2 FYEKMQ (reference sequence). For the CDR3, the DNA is TGTGCCAGCAGCGTAGGACACGAGGTTGGTCAGCCCCAGCATTTT. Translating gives CASSVGHEVGQPQHF.

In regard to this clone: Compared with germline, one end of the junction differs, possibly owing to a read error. CDR3: CASSRSGVTGELFF. As DNA, the CDR3 is TGTGCTAGCAGCCGCTCCGGGGTGACCGGGGAGCTGTTTTTT. The chain couples TRBV7-7 to TRBJ2-2, with D possibly being TRBD2 (5 bases). Germline V gene lookup returns CDR1 SSHAT and CDR2 FNYEAQ (reference sequence). The CDR3 has 14 amino acids.

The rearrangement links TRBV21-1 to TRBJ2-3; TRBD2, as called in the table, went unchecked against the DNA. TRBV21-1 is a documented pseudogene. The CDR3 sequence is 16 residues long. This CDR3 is CASSRGSGIVTDTQYF. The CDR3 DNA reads TGTGCCAGCAGCAGGGGTAGCGGGATTGTAACAGATACGCAGTATTTT.

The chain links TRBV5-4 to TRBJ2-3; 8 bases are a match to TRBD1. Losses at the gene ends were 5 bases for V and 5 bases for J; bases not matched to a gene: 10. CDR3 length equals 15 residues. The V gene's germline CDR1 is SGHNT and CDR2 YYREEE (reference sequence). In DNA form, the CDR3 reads TGTGCCAGCAGTTCTGGCTCCAGGGGGCAAGATACGCAGTATTTT. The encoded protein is CASSSGSRGQDTQYF.

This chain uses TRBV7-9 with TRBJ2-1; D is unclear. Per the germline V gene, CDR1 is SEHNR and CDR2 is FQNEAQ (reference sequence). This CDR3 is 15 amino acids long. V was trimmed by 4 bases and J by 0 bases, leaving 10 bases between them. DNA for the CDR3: TGTGCCAGCAGCTATACCAGCACCTCCTACAATGAGCAGTTCTTC. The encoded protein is CASSYTSTSYNEQFF.

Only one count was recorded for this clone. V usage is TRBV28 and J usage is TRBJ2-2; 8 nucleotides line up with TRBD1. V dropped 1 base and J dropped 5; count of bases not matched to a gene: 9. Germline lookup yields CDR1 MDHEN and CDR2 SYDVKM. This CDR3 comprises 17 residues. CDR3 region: CASSLSFRQGRTGELFF. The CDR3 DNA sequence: TGTGCCAGCAGTTTATCATTCAGACAGGGGAGAACCGGGGAGCTGTTTTTT.

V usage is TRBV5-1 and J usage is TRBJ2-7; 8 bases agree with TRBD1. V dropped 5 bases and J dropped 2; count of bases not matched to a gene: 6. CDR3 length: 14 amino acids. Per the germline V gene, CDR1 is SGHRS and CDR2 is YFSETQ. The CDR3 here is CASRDGTGPYEQYF. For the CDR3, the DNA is TGCGCCAGCAGGGATGGGACAGGTCCCTACGAGCAGTACTTC.

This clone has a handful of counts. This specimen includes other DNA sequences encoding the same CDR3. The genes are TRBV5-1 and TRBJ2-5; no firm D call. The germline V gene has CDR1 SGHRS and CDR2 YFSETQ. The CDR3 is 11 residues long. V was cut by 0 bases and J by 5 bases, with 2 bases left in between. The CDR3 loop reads CASSLEETQYF. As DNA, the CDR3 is TGCGCCAGCAGCTTGGAGGAGACCCAGTACTTC.

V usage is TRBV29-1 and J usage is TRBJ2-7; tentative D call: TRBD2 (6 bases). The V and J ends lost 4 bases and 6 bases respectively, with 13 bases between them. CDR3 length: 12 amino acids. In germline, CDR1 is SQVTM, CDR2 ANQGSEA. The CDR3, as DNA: TGCAGCGTTGGGAGGGGAACAGCCGAGCAGTACTTC. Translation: CSVGRGTAEQYF.

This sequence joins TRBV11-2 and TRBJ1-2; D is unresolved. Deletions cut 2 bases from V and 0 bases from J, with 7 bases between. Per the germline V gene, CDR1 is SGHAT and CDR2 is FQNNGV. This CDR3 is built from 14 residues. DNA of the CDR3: TGTGCCAGCAGCTTACAGGAAGCTAACTATGGCTACACCTTC. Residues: CASSLQEANYGYTF.

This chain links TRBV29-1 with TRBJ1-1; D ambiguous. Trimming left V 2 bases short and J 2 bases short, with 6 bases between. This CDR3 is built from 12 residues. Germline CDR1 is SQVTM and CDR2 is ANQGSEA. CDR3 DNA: TGCAGCGTTGAATACAGCAACACTGAAGCTTTCTTT. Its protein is CSVEYSNTEAFF.

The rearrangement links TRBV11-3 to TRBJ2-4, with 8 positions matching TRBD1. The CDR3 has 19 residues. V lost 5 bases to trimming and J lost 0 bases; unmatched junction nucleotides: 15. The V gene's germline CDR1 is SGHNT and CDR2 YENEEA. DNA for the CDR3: TGTGCCAGCAGCCTTCTTTCGAGACAGGGGAAACTAGCCAAAAACATTCAGTACTTC. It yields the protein CASSLLSRQGKLAKNIQYF.

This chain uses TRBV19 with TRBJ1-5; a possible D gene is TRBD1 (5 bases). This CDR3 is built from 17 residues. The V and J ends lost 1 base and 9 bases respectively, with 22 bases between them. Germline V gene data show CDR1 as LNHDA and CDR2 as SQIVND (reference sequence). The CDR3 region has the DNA TGTGCCAGTAGTATAGGAACAGGAGGGTTTCAAAAGAGGCCCCAGCATTTT. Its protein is CASSIGTGGFQKRPQHF.

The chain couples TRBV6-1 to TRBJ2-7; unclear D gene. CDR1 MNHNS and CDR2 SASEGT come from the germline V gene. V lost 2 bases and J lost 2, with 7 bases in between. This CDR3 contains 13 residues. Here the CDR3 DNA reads TGTGCCAGCAGTGAACAGCGTACCTACGAGCAGTACTTC. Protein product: CASSEQRTYEQYF.

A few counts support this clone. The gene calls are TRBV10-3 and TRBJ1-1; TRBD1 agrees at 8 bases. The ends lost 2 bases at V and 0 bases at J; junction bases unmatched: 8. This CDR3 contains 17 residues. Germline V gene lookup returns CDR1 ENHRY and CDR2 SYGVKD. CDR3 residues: CAISETGTGFMNTEAFF. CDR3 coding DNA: TGTGCCATCAGTGAGACCGGGACAGGATTTATGAACACTGAAGCTTTCTTT.

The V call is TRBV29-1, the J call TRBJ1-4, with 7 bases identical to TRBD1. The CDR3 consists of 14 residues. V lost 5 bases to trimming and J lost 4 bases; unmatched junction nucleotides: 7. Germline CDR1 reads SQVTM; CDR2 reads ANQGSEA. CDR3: CSVSFTGVNEKLFF. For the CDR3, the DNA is TGCAGCGTTTCTTTCACAGGGGTTAATGAAAAACTGTTTTTT.

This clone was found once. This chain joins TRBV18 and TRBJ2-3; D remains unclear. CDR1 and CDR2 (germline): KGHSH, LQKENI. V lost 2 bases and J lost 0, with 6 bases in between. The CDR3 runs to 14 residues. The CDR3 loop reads CASSPNQSTDTQYF. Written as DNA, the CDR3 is TGTGCCAGCTCACCAAACCAGAGCACAGATACGCAGTATTTT.